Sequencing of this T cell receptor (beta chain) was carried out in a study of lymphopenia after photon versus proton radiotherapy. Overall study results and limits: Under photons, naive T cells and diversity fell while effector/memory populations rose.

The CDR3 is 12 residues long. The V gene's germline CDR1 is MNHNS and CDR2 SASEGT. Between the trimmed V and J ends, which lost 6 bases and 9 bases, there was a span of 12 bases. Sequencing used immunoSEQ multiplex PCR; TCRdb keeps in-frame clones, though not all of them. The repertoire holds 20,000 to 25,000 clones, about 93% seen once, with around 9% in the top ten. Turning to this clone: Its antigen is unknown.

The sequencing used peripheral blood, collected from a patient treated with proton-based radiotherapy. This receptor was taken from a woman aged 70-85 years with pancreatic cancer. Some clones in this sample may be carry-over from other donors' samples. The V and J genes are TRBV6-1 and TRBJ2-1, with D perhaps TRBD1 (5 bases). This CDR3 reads CASRGAAREQFF. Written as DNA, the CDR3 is TGTGCCAGCAGAGGGGCGGCTCGTGAGCAGTTCTTC.